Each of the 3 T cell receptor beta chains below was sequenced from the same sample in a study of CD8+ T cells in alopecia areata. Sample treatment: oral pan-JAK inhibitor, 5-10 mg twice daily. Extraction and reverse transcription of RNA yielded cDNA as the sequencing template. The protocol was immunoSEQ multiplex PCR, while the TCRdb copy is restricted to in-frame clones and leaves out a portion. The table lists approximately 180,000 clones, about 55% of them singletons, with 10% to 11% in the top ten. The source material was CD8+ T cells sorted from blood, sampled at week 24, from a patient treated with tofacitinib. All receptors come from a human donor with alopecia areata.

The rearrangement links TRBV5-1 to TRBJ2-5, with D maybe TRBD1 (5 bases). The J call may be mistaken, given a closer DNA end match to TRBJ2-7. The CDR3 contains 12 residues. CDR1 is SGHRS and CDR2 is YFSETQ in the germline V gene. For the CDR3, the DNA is TGCGCCAGCAGCTTTGACAGCTACGAGCAGTACTTC. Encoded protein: CASSFDSYEQYF.

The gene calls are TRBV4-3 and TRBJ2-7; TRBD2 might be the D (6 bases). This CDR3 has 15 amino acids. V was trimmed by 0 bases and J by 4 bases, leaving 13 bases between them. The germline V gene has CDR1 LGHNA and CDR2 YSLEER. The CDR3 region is CASSQDGREPYEQYF. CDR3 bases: TGCGCCAGCAGCCAAGATGGGCGGGAACCTTACGAGCAGTACTTC.

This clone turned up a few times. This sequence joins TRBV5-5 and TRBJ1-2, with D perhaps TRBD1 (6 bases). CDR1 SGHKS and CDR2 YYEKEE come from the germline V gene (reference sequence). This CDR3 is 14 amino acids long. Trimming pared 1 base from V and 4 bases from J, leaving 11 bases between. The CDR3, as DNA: TGTGCCAGCAGCTTGACAGGGAATCCCTATGGCTACACCTTC. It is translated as CASSLTGNPYGYTF. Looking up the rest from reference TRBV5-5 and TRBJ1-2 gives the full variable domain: DAGVTQSPTHLIKTRGQQVTLRCSPISGHKSVSWYQQVLGQGPQFIFQYYEKEERGRGNFPDRFSARQFPNYSSELNVNALLLGDSALYLCASSLTGNPYGYTFGSGTRLTVV.